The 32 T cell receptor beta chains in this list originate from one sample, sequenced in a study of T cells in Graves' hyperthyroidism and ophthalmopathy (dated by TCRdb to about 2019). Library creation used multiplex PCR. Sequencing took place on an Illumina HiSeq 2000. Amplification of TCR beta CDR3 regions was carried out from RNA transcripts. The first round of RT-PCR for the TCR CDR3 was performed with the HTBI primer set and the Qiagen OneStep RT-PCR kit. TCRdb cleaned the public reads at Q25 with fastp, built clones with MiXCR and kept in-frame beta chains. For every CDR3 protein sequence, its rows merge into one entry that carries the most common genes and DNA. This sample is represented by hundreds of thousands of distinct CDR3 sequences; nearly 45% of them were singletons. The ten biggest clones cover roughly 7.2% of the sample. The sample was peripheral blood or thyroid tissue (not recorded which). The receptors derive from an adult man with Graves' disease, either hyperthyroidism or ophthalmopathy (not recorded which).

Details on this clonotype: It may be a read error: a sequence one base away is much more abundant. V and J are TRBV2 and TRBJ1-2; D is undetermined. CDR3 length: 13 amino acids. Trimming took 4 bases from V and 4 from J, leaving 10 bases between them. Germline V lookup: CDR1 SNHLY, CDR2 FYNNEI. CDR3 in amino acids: CASSGRPLYGYTF. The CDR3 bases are TGTGCCAGCAGTGGCAGGCCTCTCTATGGCTACACCTTC.

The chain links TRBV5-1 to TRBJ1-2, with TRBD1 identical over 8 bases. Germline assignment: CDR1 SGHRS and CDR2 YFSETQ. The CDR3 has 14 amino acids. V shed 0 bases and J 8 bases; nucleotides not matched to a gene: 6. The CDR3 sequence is CASSLVQGAEGYTF. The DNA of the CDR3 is TGCGCCAGCAGCTTGGTTCAGGGGGCAGAAGGCTACACCTTC.

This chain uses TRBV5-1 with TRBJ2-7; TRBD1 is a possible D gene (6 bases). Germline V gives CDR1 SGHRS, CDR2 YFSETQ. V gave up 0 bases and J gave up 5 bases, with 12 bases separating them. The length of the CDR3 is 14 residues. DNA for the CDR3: TGCGCCAGCAGCTTGGCACAGGGATCCAACGAGCAGTACGTC. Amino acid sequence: CASSLAQGSNEQYV.

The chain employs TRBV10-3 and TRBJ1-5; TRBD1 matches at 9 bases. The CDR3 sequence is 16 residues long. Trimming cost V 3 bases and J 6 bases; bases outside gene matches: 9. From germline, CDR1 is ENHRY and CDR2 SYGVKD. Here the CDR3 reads CAISDPGQGSGQPQHF. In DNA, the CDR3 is TGTGCCATCAGTGACCCGGGACAGGGATCGGGTCAGCCCCAGCATTTT.

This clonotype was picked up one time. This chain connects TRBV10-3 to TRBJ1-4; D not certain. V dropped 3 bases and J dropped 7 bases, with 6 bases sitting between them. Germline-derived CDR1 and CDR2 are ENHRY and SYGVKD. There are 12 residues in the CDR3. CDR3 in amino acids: CAISDNAEKLFF. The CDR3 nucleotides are TGTGCCATCAGTGATAACGCTGAAAAACTGTTTTTT.

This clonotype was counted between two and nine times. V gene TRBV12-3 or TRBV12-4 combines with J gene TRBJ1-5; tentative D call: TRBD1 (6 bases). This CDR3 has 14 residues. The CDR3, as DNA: TGTGCTAGTGGCCTAGGACAGAGCAATCAGCCCCAGCATTTT. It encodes CASGLGQSNQPQHF.

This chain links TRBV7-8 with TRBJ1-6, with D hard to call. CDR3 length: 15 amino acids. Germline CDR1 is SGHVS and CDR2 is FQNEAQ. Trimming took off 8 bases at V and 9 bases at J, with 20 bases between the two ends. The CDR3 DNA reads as TGTGCCAGCTCACCCGCCGTACCTCGGGGTTCACCCCTCCACTTT. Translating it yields CASSPAVPRGSPLHF.

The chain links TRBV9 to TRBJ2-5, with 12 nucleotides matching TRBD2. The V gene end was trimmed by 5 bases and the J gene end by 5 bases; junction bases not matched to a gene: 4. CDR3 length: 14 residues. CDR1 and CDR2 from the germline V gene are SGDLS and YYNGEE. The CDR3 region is CASRKTSGSETQYF. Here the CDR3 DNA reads TGTGCCAGCAGAAAGACTAGCGGGAGTGAGACCCAGTACTTC.

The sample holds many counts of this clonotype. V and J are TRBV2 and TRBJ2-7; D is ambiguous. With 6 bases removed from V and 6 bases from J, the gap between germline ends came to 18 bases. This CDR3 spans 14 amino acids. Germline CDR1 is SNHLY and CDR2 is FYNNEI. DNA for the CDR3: TGTGCCAGCAGCCCTCCCGACCCTGGCGGCGAGCAGTACTTC. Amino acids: CASSPPDPGGEQYF.

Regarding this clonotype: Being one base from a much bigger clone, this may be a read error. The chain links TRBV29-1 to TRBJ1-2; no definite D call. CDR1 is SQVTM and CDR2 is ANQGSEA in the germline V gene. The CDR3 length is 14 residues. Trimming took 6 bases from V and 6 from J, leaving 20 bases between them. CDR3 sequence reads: CSVDAPDLNDGYTF. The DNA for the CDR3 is TGCAGCGTCGACGCCCCGGATCTAAACGATGGCTACACCTTC.

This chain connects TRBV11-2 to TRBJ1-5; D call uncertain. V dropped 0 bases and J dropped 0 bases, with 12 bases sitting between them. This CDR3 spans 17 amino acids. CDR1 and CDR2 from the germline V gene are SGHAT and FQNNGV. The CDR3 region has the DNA TGTGCCAGCAGCTTAGACACTGGGCGGTATAGCAATCAGCCCCAGCATTTT. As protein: CASSLDTGRYSNQPQHF.

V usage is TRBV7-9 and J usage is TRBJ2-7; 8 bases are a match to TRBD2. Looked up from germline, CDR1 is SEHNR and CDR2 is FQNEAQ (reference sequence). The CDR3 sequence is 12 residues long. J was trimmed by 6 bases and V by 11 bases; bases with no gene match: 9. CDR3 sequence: CAGTGGPGEQYF. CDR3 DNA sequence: TGTGCCGGTACGGGGGGGCCGGGCGAGCAGTACTTC.

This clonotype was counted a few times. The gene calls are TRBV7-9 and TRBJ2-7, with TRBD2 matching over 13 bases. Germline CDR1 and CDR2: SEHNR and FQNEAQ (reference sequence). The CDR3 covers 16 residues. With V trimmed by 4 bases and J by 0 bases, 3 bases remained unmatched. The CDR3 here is CASSSGTSGASYEQYF. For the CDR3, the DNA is TGTGCCAGCAGCTCCGGGACTAGCGGGGCCTCCTACGAGCAGTACTTC.

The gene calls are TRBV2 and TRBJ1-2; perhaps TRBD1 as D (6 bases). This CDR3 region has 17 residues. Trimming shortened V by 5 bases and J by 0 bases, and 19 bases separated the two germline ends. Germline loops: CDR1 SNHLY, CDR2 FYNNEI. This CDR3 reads CASSLWRRAGANYGYTF. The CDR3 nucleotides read TGTGCCAGCAGTTTATGGAGGCGGGCAGGGGCTAACTATGGCTACACCTTC.

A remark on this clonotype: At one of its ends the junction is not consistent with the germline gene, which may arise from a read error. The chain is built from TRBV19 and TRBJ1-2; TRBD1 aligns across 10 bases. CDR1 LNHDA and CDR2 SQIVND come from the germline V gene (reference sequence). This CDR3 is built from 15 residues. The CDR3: CASSISGQGNSGYTF. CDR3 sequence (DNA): TGTGCCAGTAGTATCTCGGGACAGGGGAACTCTGGCTACACCTTC.

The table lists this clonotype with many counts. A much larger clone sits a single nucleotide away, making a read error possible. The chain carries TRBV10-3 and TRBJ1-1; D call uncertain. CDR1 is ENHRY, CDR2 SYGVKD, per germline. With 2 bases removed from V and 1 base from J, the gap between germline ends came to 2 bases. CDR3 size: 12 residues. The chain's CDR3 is CAISEGNTEAFF. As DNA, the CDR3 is TGTGCCATCAGTGAGGGGAACACTGAAGCTTTCTTT.

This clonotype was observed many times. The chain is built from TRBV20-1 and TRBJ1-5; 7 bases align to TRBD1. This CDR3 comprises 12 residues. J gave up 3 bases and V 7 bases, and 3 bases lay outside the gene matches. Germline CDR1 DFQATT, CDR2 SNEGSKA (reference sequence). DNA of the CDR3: TGCAGTGTAGGACAGGCCAATCAGCCCCAGCATTTT. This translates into CSVGQANQPQHF.

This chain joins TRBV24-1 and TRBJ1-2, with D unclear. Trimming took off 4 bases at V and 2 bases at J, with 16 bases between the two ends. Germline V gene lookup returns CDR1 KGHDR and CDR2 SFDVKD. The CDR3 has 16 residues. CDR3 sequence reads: CATSEDQEQMNYGYTF. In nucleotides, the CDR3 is TGTGCCACCAGTGAAGACCAGGAACAGATGAACTATGGCTACACCTTC.

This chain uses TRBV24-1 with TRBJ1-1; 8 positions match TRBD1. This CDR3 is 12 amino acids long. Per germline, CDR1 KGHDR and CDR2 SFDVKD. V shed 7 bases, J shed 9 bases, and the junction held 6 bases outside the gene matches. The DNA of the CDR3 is TGTGCCACCAGCGCCGGGACAGGACAAGCTTTCTTT. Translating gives CATSAGTGQAFF.

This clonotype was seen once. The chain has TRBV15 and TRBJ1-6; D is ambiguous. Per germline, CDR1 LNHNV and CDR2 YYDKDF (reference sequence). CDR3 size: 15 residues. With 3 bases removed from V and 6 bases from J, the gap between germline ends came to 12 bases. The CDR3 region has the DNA TGTGCCACCAGCAGCGTGCCGGGATCTAATTCACCCCTCCACTTT. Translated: CATSSVPGSNSPLHF.

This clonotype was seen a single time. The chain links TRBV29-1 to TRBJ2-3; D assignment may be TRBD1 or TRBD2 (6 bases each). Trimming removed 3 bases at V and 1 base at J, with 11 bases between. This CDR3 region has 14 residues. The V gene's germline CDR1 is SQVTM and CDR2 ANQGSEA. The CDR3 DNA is TGCAGCGTTGACGGGGGCGCGGGCACAGATACGCAGTATTTT. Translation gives CSVDGGAGTDTQYF.

The CDR3 sequence: CATSSITGSNSPLHF. Here the CDR3 DNA reads TGTGCCACCAGCAGTATAACAGGGAGCAATTCACCCCTCCACTTT. The chain links TRBV15 to TRBJ1-6; perhaps TRBD1 as D (6 bases). This CDR3 has 15 residues. Germline V gene data show CDR1 as LNHNV and CDR2 as YYDKDF (reference sequence). V shed 3 bases and J shed 7 bases, with 13 bases lying between them.

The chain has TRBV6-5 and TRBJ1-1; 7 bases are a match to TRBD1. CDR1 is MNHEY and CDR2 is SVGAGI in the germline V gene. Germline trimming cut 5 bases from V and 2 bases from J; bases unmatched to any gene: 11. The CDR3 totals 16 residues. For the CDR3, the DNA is TGTGCCAGCAGTACATCGACAGGGTGGGGTAACACTGAAGCTTTCTTT. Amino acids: CASSTSTGWGNTEAFF.

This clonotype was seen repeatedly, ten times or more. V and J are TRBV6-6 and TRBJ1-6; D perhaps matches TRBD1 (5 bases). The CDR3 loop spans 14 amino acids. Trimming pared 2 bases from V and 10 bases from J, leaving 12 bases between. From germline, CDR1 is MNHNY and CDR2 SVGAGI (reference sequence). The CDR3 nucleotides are TGTGCCAGCAGTTACGAGGGGCGCGTCTCACCCCTCCACTTT. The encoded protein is CASSYEGRVSPLHF.

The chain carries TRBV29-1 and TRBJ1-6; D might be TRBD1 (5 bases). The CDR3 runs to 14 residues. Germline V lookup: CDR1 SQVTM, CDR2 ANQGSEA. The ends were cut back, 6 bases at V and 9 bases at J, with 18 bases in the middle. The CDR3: CSVEKGTASSPLHF. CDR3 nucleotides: TGCAGCGTCGAAAAGGGGACCGCGTCTTCACCCCTCCACTTT.

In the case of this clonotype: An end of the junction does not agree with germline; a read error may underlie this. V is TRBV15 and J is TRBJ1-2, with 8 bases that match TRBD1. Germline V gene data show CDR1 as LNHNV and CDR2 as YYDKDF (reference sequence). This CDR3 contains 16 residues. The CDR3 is CAASSYGQGADYGYTF. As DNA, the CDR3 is TGTGCCGCCAGCAGTTACGGGCAGGGGGCTGACTATGGCTACACCTTC.

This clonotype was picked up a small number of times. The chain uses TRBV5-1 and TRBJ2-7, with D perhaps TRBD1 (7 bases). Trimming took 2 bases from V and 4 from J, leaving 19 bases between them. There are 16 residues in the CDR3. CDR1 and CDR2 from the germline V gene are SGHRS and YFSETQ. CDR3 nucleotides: TGCGCCAGCAGCTTTCTTATGGGCAGGGGGGAATACGAGCAGTACTTC. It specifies CASSFLMGRGEYEQYF.

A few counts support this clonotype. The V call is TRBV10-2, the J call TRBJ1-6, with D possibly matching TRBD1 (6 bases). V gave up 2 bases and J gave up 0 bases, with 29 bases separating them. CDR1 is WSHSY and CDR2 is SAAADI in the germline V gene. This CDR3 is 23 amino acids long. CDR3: CASSETGSVATRGKSSYNSPLHF. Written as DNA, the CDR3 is TGCGCCAGCAGTGAGACAGGGTCTGTTGCCACCCGAGGTAAAAGCTCCTATAATTCACCCCTCCACTTT.

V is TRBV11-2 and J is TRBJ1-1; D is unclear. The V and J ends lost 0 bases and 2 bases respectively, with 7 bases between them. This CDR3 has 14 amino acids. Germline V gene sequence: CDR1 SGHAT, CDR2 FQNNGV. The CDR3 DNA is TGTGCCAGCAGCTTAGAAATCCTCAACACTGAAGCTTTCTTT. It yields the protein CASSLEILNTEAFF.

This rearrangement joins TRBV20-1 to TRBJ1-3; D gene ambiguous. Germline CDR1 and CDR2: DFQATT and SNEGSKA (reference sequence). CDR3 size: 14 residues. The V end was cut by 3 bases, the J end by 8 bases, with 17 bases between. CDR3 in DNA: TGCAGTGCTAGTATTGGGCAGTCTGGTGACACCATATATTTT. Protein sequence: CSASIGQSGDTIYF.

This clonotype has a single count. CDR3 amino acids: CASREGRGANYGYTF. CDR3 nucleotide sequence: TGTGCCAGCAGGGAGGGACGGGGGGCTAACTATGGCTACACCTTC. The gene calls are TRBV2 and TRBJ1-2; TRBD1 is a possible D gene (5 bases). CDR1 is SNHLY and CDR2 is FYNNEI in the germline V gene. This CDR3 contains 15 residues. Trimming took off 6 bases at V and 0 bases at J, with 14 bases between the two ends. Based on the CDR3 plus reference TRBV2 and TRBJ1-2, the full variable domain is EPEVTQTPSHQVTQMGQEVILRCVPISNHLYFYWYRQILGQKVEFLVSFYNNEISEKSEIFDDQFSVERPDGSNFTLKIRSTKLEDSAMYFCASREGRGANYGYTFGSGTRLTVV.

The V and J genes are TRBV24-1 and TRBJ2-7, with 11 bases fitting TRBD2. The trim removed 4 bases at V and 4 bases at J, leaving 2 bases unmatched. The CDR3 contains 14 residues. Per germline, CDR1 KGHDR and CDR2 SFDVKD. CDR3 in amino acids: CATSEGTSGYEQYF. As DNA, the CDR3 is TGTGCCACCAGTGAAGGGACTAGCGGTTACGAGCAGTACTTC.